This T cell receptor (beta chain) was documented in a study of monozygotic twins with inflammatory bowel disease. This CDR3 contains 15 residues. The germline V gene encodes CDR1 SGHDT and CDR2 YYEEEE. TCRdb reprocessed the 5' RACE reads, keeping one entry per CDR3 protein, no DNA. The sample's table shows fewer than 350,000 distinct CDR3 sequences. Overall study findings and caveats: Heterogeneous immunosuppressive treatment regimens may have introduced variability into patient repertoires. Twins with IBD were found to have lower TCRbeta diversity (inverse Simpson) than healthy co-twins.

Note on this clonotype: Its antigen is unknown.

The source material was blood. The clonotype comes from a human donor with ulcerative colitis or Crohn's disease, or a healthy co-twin of an affected twin (not recorded which). This chain connects TRBV5-6 to TRBJ2-1; TCRdb's D call of TRBD2 is untestable without DNA. The CDR3 spells CASNLLAGSYNEQFF.